This TCR beta chain was documented in a study of T cell responses to AZD1222 COVID-19 vaccine. V gave up 1 base and J gave up 7 bases, with 4 bases separating them. This CDR3 region has 11 residues. Findings and limits, study-wide: The peak T cell response came first, and repertoires were sampled only after it. Reports say nearly half of spike-specific TCRs go after unmutated variant regions.

Comment on this clone: Its antigen is undetermined. The sample carries other DNA sequences with the same CDR3.

The table came from immunoSEQ multiplex PCR; TCRdb's copy has only in-frame clones and leaves some out. The sample holds over 150,000 clones, approximately 92% seen once. The V call is TRBV12-3 or TRBV12-4, the J call TRBJ1-1, with D unclear. This clonotype was obtained from an adult in good health. Sequenced material: peripheral blood, taken on day 0 of AZD1222 vaccination. The CDR3 loop is CASSLGGEAFF. The CDR3 DNA follows: TGTGCCAGCAGTTTAGGCGGTGAAGCTTTCTTT.